This TCR beta chain is from a study of Graves' ophthalmopathy and Graves' hyperthyroidism. Details on this clonotype: What it recognizes is unknown.

It was on clinical symptoms, serum thyroxine, TRAb, thyroid ultrasound and orbital computed tomography that diagnosis relied. Overall study results and limits: Among thyroid clonotypes expanded above 0.001 frequency, most also appeared in blood.

Germline CDR1 reads SGHRS; CDR2 reads YFSETQ. The CDR3 is 16 amino acids. V lost 5 bases and J lost 6; bases outside the gene matches: 10. Transcripts of RNA were the source for amplifying TCR beta CDR3 regions. The authors performed first-round RT-PCR with HTBI primers and then a second-round multiplex PCR. TCRdb reprocessed the multiplex PCR reads with MiXCR, giving one entry per CDR3 protein. The table has a few hundred thousand distinct CDR3 sequences, approximately 37% seen once. The receptor was isolated from an adult man with Graves' hyperthyroidism. The sample was peripheral blood or thyroid tissue (not recorded which). The gene calls are TRBV5-1 and TRBJ1-6, with 8 bases aligning to TRBD1. The CDR3 is CASSQTGQGVNSPLHF. In DNA, the CDR3 is TGCGCCAGCAGTCAGACTGGACAGGGAGTTAATTCACCCCTCCACTTT.